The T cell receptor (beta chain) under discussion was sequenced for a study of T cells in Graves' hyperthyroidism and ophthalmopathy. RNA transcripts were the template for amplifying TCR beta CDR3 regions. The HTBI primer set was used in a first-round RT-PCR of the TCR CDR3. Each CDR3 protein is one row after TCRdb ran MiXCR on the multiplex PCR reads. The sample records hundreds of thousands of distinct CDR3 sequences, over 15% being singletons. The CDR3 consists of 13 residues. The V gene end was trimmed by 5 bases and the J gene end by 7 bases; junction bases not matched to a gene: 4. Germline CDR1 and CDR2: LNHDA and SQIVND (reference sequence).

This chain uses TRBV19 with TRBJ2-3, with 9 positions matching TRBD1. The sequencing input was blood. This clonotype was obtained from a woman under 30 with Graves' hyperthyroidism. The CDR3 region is CASSGQGRNTQYF. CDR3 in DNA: TGTGCCAGTAGTGGACAGGGGAGAAATACGCAGTATTTT.